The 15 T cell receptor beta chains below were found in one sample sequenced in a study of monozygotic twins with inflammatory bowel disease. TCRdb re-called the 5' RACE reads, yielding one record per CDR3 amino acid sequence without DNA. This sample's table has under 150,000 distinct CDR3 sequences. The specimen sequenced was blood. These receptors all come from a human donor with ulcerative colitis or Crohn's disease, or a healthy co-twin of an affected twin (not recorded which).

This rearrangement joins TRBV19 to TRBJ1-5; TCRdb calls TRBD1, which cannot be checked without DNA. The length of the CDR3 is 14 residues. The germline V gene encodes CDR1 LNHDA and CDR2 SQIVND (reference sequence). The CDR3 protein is CASSVRTGNQPQHF.

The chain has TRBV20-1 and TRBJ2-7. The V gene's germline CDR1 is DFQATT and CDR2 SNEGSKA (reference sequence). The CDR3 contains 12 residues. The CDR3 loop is CSARDLTYEQYF.

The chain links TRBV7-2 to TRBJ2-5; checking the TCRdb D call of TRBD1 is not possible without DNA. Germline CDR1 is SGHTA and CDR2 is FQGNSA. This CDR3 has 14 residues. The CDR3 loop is CASGGGGPQETQHF.

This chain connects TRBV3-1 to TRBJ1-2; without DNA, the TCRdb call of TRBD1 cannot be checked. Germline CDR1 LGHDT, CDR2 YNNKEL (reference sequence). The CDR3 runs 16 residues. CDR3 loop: CASSQEVQGARQGYTF.

This CDR3 reads CASSPDGNQPQHF. The chain combines TRBV6-1 with TRBJ1-5. Per germline, CDR1 MNHNS and CDR2 SASEGT. The CDR3 is 13 residues long.

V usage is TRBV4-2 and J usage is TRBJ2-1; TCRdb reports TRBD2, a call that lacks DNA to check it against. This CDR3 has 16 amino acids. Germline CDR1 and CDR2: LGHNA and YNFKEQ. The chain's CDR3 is CASSQVEGDSYNEQFF.

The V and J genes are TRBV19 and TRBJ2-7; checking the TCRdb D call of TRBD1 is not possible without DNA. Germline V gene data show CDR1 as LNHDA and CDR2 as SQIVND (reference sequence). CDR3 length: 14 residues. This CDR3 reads CASRTRGGGSEQYF.

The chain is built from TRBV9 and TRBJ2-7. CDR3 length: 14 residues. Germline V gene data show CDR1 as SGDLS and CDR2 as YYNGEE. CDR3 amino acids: CASSVETASYEQYF.

CDR3 protein: CASRPTGQGYEQYF. This rearrangement joins TRBV28 to TRBJ2-7; TCRdb names TRBD1, which stays unverified in the absence of DNA. The CDR3 covers 14 residues. Germline CDR1 and CDR2: MDHEN and SYDVKM.

CDR3 region: CASSLVEGHYNEQFF. J is TRBJ2-1 and V is TRBV12-3 or TRBV12-4; the D call from TCRdb, TRBD1, cannot be confirmed without DNA. This CDR3 is built from 15 residues.

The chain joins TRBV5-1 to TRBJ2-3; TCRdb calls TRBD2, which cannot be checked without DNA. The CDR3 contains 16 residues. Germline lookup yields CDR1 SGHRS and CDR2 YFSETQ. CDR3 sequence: CASSLVLAGNTDTQYF.

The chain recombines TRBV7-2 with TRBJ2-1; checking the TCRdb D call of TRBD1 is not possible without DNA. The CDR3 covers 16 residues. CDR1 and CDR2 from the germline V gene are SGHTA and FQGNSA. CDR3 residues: CASSLTRGTPYNEQFF.

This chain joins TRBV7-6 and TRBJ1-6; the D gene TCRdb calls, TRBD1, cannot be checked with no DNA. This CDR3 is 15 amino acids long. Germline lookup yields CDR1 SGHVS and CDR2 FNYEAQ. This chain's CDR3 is CASSAEGGFYSPLHF. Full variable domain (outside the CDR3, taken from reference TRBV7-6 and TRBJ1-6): GAGVSQSPRYKVTKRGQDVALRCDPISGHVSLYWYRQALGQGPEFLTYFNYEAQQDKSGLPNDRFSAERPEGSISTLTIQRTEQRDSAMYRCASSAEGGFYSPLHFGNGTRLTVT.

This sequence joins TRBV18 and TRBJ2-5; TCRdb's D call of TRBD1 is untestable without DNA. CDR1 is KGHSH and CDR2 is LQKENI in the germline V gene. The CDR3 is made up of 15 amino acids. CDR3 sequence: CASSPSQGSQETQYF. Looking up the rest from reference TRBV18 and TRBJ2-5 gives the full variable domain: NAGVMQNPRHLVRRRGQEARLRCSPMKGHSHVYWYRQLPEEGLKFMVYLQKENIIDESGMPKERFSAEFPKEGPSILRIQQVVRGDSAAYFCASSPSQGSQETQYFGPGTRLLVL.

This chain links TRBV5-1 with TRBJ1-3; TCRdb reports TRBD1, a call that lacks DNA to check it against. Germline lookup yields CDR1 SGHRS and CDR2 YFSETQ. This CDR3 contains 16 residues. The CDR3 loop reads CASSSNPGTEGNTIYF.